A single sample gave rise to the 13 T cell receptor beta chains below, sequenced in a study of control samples from healthy donors and cancer patients. The repertoire was sequenced with immunoSEQ multiplex PCR; TCRdb's copy has only in-frame clones and lacks some. The sample carries about 50,000 clones, more than 80% recorded once. The sequenced material came from PBMCs. Receptors were obtained from a man between 25 and 39 years old with colorectal cancer.

The chain has TRBV2 and TRBJ2-1; TRBD2 aligns across 8 bases. Germline CDR1 and CDR2: SNHLY and FYNNEI. CDR3 size: 16 residues. Losses at the gene ends were 7 bases for V and 7 bases for J; bases not matched to a gene: 15. CDR3 in DNA: TGTGCCAGCAATTCCGGGAGGGGGGGGAATTGGAATGAGCAGTTCTTC. Its protein product is CASNSGRGGNWNEQFF.

This chain uses TRBV12-3 or TRBV12-4 with TRBJ1-2, with no clear D. V was shortened by 1 base and J by 6 bases, with 3 bases between the two germline ends. The CDR3 is 11 residues long. The CDR3 region has the DNA TGTGCCAGCAGTTTAGGAGATGGCTACACCTTC. Translated, it gives CASSLGDGYTF.

This sequence joins TRBV7-9 and TRBJ1-4; 9 bases match TRBD1. This CDR3 has 15 residues. From germline, CDR1 is SEHNR and CDR2 FQNEAQ (reference sequence). V was pared by 5 bases and J by 7 bases, with 8 bases of the junction left unmatched. CDR3 sequence: CASSIGTGGLEKLFF. The CDR3 region has the DNA TGTGCCAGCAGCATAGGAACAGGGGGCCTTGAAAAACTGTTTTTT.

The chain links TRBV5-4 to TRBJ2-5; D is unclear. This CDR3 region has 12 residues. V was clipped by 4 bases and J by 4 bases, with 8 bases between them. Germline V CDR1 and CDR2: SGHNT, YYREEE (reference sequence). The CDR3 DNA reads TGTGCCAGCAGCCCCTGGGGAGAGACCCAGTACTTC. Its translation is CASSPWGETQYF.

This chain connects TRBV6-1 to TRBJ2-5; 8 positions agree with TRBD1. The trim removed 4 bases at V and 3 bases at J, leaving 10 bases unmatched. The CDR3 is 16 amino acids. In germline, CDR1 is MNHNS, CDR2 SASEGT. The CDR3 DNA is TGTGCCAGCAGTGTTCTTGCAGGGGGCTTAGAAGAGACCCAGTACTTC. It translates to CASSVLAGGLEETQYF.

V usage is TRBV18 and J usage is TRBJ1-1; a weak D match, TRBD1 (6 bases). The V and J ends lost 0 bases and 0 bases respectively, with 11 bases between them. Germline values: CDR1 KGHSH, CDR2 LQKENI. The CDR3 covers 16 residues. CDR3 sequence: CASSPPRTALNTEAFF. CDR3 sequence (DNA): TGTGCCAGCTCACCACCCCGGACAGCTCTGAACACTGAAGCTTTCTTT.

This chain links TRBV3-1 (or the pseudogene TRBV3-2) with TRBJ1-2; no definite D call. Germline V gene lookup returns CDR1 LGHDT and CDR2 YNNKEL (reference sequence). The CDR3 runs to 16 residues. The V gene lost 1 base and the J gene lost 6 bases, with 18 bases spanning the gap. CDR3 DNA sequence: TGTGCCAGCAGCCAAGGTTTAGTTGGCAGGCTTGATGGCTACACCTTC. Its translation is CASSQGLVGRLDGYTF.

This chain uses TRBV7-2 with TRBJ1-5, with D perhaps matching TRBD1 (5 bases). The CDR3 totals 15 residues. Germline V gene data show CDR1 as SGHTA and CDR2 as FQGNSA. Trimming took 5 bases from V and 7 from J, leaving 18 bases between them. The CDR3 nucleotides are TGTGCCAGCAGCGTCAGCCGGGACGTCCCCCAGCCCCAGCATTTT. Its translation is CASSVSRDVPQPQHF. Based on the CDR3 plus reference TRBV7-2 and TRBJ1-5, the full variable domain is GAGVSQSPSNKVTEKGKDVELRCDPISGHTALYWYRQSLGQGLEFLIYFQGNSAPDKSGLPSDRFSAERTGGSVSTLTIQRTQQEDSAVYLCASSVSRDVPQPQHFGDGTRLSIL.

This chain links TRBV5-4 with TRBJ2-2, with a weak D call TRBD1 (6 bases). V dropped 0 bases and J dropped 4 bases, with 10 bases sitting between them. CDR3 length: 15 amino acids. Germline loops: CDR1 SGHNT, CDR2 YYREEE (reference sequence). The CDR3 DNA reads TGTGCCAGCAGCTTGGGCCAGGGGATCACCGGGGAGCTGTTTTTT. Its translation: CASSLGQGITGELFF.

Concerning this clone: Distinct nucleotide sequences in the sample also encode this CDR3. The chain joins TRBV5-6 to TRBJ2-3; the D gene is possibly TRBD2 (7 bases). Trimming left V 0 bases short and J 14 bases short, with 13 bases between. Looked up from germline, CDR1 is SGHDT and CDR2 is YYEEEE. The CDR3 extends over 12 amino acids. The CDR3 is CASSLGGRGMYF. Here the CDR3 DNA reads TGTGCCAGCAGCTTGGGGGGGCGGGGGATGTATTTT.

The chain employs TRBV4-3 and TRBJ1-4, with 7 bases matching TRBD1. The germline V gene has CDR1 LGHNA and CDR2 YSLEER. The CDR3 contains 16 residues. Trimming at V came to 2 bases and at J to 7 bases, leaving 10 bases not matched to a gene. CDR3 coding DNA: TGCGCCAGCAGCCAACACACAGGGGCGGGGAGTGAAAAACTGTTTTTT. Residues: CASSQHTGAGSEKLFF.

This chain uses TRBV6-1 with TRBJ2-7; TRBD1 is a possible D gene (6 bases). Trimming removed 1 base at V and 0 bases at J, with 7 bases between. Germline loops: CDR1 MNHNS, CDR2 SASEGT. The CDR3 is 14 residues long. The CDR3 DNA is TGTGCCAGCAGTGAAGACAGGGCCTCCTACGAGCAGTACTTC. Protein: CASSEDRASYEQYF.

This chain links TRBV19 with TRBJ2-7, with 10 bases lining up with TRBD1. This CDR3 has 13 residues. Germline V gives CDR1 LNHDA, CDR2 SQIVND (reference sequence). The ends lost 6 bases at V and 3 bases at J; junction bases unmatched: 2. CDR3 region: CASRGQGDYEQYF. For the CDR3, the DNA is TGTGCCAGTAGAGGACAGGGGGACTACGAGCAGTACTTC.